This T cell receptor beta chain was identified in a study of T-cell memory formation after mild COVID-19. V dropped 2 bases and J dropped 1 base, with 16 bases sitting between them. This CDR3 comprises 16 residues. Germline loops: CDR1 SGDLS, CDR2 YYNGEE. MiXCR, applied by TCRdb to the 5' RACE reads, yields one record per CDR3 protein. The data contain about 500,000 distinct CDR3 sequences, roughly 20% of them seen just once; the ten biggest clones take up around 12%. The sample was PBMCs or a T cell subset sorted from them (not recorded which). The TCR originated in an adult woman who had mild COVID-19 (a few samples of this study predate the infection). Cell type and time point are not known. The rearrangement links TRBV9 to TRBJ2-7; D is perhaps TRBD1 (6 bases). The CDR3 sequence: CASSVSDRPNSYEQYF. CDR3 nucleotide sequence: TGTGCCAGCAGCGTCTCAGACAGGCCGAATTCCTACGAGCAGTACTTC.